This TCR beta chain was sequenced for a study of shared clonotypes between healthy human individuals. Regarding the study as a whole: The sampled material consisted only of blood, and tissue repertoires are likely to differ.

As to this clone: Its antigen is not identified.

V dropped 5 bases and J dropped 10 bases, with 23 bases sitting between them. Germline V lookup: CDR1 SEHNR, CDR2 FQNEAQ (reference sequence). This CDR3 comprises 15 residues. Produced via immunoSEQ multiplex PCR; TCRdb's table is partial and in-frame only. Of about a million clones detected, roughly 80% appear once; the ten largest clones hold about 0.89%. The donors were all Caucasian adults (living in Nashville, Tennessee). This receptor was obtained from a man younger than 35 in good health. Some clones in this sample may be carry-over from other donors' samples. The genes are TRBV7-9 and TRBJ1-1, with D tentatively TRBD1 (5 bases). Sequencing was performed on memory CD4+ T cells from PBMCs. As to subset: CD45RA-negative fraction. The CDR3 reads CASSLGQGLSWGAFF. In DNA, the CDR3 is TGTGCCAGCAGCCTTGGGCAGGGTTTATCTTGGGGAGCTTTCTTT.